A single sample gave rise to the 29 T cell receptor beta chains below, sequenced in a study of blood T cell repertoires in COVID-19. TCRdb's copy holds only in-frame clones and misses some; the assay was immunoSEQ multiplex PCR. The sample consists of approximately 300,000 clones, approximately 88% of them appearing once. What was sequenced was PBMCs or T cells enriched from blood (not recorded which). The receptors were gathered from a man aged 55 to 70 who had recovered from COVID-19.

The chain carries TRBV29-1 and TRBJ2-5; TRBD2 matches 12 bases. The CDR3 is 21 amino acids. Germline lookup yields CDR1 SQVTM and CDR2 ANQGSEA. The J segment lost 1 base and the V segment lost 4 bases, leaving 22 bases of the junction unmatched. The CDR3 reads CSVVGDRGSASGRVPQETQYF. CDR3 nucleotides: TGCAGCGTTGTAGGCGACAGGGGATCGGCTAGCGGGAGGGTCCCCCAAGAGACCCAGTACTTC.

The sample holds one count of this clone. The rearrangement links TRBV9 to TRBJ2-7; 7 nucleotides line up with TRBD2. Germline loops: CDR1 SGDLS, CDR2 YYNGEE. The J segment lost 1 base and the V segment lost 4 bases, leaving 8 bases of the junction unmatched. This CDR3 has 15 amino acids. CDR3: CASSLRDYTSYEQYF. Written as DNA, the CDR3 is TGTGCCAGCAGCCTTCGGGACTATACTTCCTACGAGCAGTACTTC.

V is TRBV29-1 and J is TRBJ2-1, with TRBD2 matching 9 bases. This CDR3 is 15 amino acids long. Looked up from germline, CDR1 is SQVTM and CDR2 is ANQGSEA. Trimming removed 5 bases from V and 10 bases from J; junction bases left unmatched: 15. The CDR3 region has the DNA TGCAGCGTTCTGGCCGGGACTAGCAGAGACGGGGAGCAGTTCTTC. It is translated as CSVLAGTSRDGEQFF.

J is TRBJ1-4 and V is TRBV5-1; D is unresolved. There are 13 residues in the CDR3. Trimming took off 4 bases at V and 4 bases at J, with 8 bases between the two ends. Germline V lookup: CDR1 SGHRS, CDR2 YFSETQ. CDR3 coding DNA: TGCGCCAGCAGCGTGGACGGTAATGAAAAACTGTTTTTT. The encoded protein is CASSVDGNEKLFF.

The chain carries TRBV18 and TRBJ1-1; maybe TRBD1 (6 bases). Trimming stripped 5 bases from V and 1 base from J, with 11 bases between. Germline V gene data show CDR1 as KGHSH and CDR2 as LQKENI. The CDR3 totals 14 residues. CDR3 sequence: CASSAGARNTEAFF. CDR3 nucleotide sequence: TGTGCCAGCTCAGCAGGGGCGAGGAACACTGAAGCTTTCTTT.

The chain recombines TRBV7-9 with TRBJ2-7, with TRBD2 matching over 7 bases. V shed 8 bases, J shed 2 bases, and the junction held 3 bases outside the gene matches. From germline, CDR1 is SEHNR and CDR2 FQNEAQ (reference sequence). The CDR3 is 12 residues long. The CDR3 reads CASGLETYEQYF. CDR3 nucleotides: TGTGCCAGCGGACTAGAAACCTACGAGCAGTACTTC.

This chain uses TRBV28 with TRBJ1-2; 9 nucleotides agree with TRBD1. Germline V CDR1 and CDR2: MDHEN, SYDVKM. Germline trimming cut 5 bases from V and 8 bases from J; bases unmatched to any gene: 6. The CDR3 spans 13 residues. CDR3: CASSQGTGQGYTF. CDR3 coding DNA: TGTGCCAGCAGTCAAGGGACAGGGCAAGGCTACACCTTC.

This chain joins TRBV11-3 and TRBJ1-1; D unclear. Germline V lookup: CDR1 SGHNT, CDR2 YENEEA. CDR3 length: 12 residues. V was shortened by 5 bases and J by 7 bases, with 11 bases between the two germline ends. In nucleotides, the CDR3 is TGTGCCAGCAGCCAGCGGGGAGGTGAAGCTTTCTTT. Amino acids: CASSQRGGEAFF.

About this clone itself: In the same sample, other DNA sequences code for this CDR3. The V call is TRBV6-4, the J call TRBJ2-1; TRBD2 might be the D (5 bases). The CDR3 length is 14 residues. V dropped 4 bases and J dropped 1 base, with 8 bases sitting between them. Germline V CDR1 and CDR2: MRHNA, SNTAGT. The CDR3 coding sequence is TGTGCCAGCAGTGCGTCGGGATCCTACAATGAGCAGTTCTTC. Its protein product is CASSASGSYNEQFF.

The chain employs TRBV6-5 and TRBJ1-5, with 10 bases lining up with TRBD1. V dropped 6 bases and J dropped 5; count of bases not matched to a gene: 7. The CDR3 runs 15 residues. Germline V gives CDR1 MNHEY, CDR2 SVGAGI. The CDR3 sequence: CASRGDRGSDQPQHF. In DNA, the CDR3 is TGTGCCAGCAGGGGGGACAGGGGATCAGATCAGCCCCAGCATTTT.

The chain has TRBV3-1 (or the pseudogene TRBV3-2) and TRBJ2-1; 10 nucleotides agree with TRBD2. Germline lookup yields CDR1 LGHDT and CDR2 YNNKEL (reference sequence). This CDR3 is 17 amino acids long. V dropped 2 bases and J dropped 4; count of bases not matched to a gene: 8. The CDR3 loop reads CASSQRSSGSRYNEQFF. The CDR3 coding sequence is TGTGCCAGCAGCCAAAGGTCTAGCGGGAGTCGGTACAATGAGCAGTTCTTC.

J is TRBJ2-2 and V is TRBV27; no firm D call. Trimming removed 6 bases from V and 3 bases from J, with 14 bases in between. Germline V CDR1 and CDR2: MNHEY, SMNVEV (reference sequence). The CDR3 is 15 residues long. The chain's CDR3 is CASSKLDRDTGELFF. DNA of the CDR3: TGTGCCAGCAGCAAGCTGGATCGGGACACCGGGGAGCTGTTTTTT.

The V gene is TRBV9, the J gene TRBJ2-3, with a weak D call TRBD2 (6 bases). The CDR3 totals 15 residues. From germline, CDR1 is SGDLS and CDR2 YYNGEE. Trimming left V 0 bases short and J 1 base short, with 9 bases between. CDR3 bases: TGTGCCAGCAGCGTAGCGGGAGTCGGCACAGATACGCAGTATTTT. Translated, it gives CASSVAGVGTDTQYF.

The chain joins TRBV5-1 to TRBJ2-7, with 9 positions matching TRBD1. V lost 4 bases to trimming and J lost 1 base; unmatched junction nucleotides: 3. The CDR3 has 14 amino acids. From germline, CDR1 is SGHRS and CDR2 YFSETQ. CDR3 loop: CASSGDRGSYEQYF. CDR3 sequence (DNA): TGCGCCAGCAGCGGCGACAGGGGGTCCTACGAGCAGTACTTC.

V usage is TRBV25-1 and J usage is TRBJ1-2, with a possible D match to TRBD1 (6 bases). Germline CDR1 reads MGHDK; CDR2 reads SYGVNS. V dropped 2 bases and J dropped 7 bases, with 17 bases sitting between them. The CDR3 runs to 15 residues. CDR3 amino acids: CASSELGQLFRGYTF. The CDR3 DNA follows: TGTGCCAGCAGTGAACTCGGACAGCTTTTTCGTGGCTACACCTTC.

The rearrangement joins TRBV4-1 to TRBJ2-1; 11 bases map to TRBD2. CDR3 length: 15 amino acids. J was trimmed by 9 bases and V by 6 bases; bases with no gene match: 10. Germline values: CDR1 MGHRA, CDR2 YSYEKL. CDR3 amino acids: CASRKLAGDFSEQFF. CDR3 nucleotides: TGCGCCAGCAGGAAACTAGCGGGAGATTTTAGTGAGCAGTTCTTC.

The CDR3: CASSTGIYGYTF. CDR3 DNA: TGTGCCAGCTCCACAGGGATCTATGGCTACACCTTC. The chain uses TRBV18 and TRBJ1-2; D possibly corresponds to TRBD1 (6 bases). The CDR3 totals 12 residues. V was clipped by 6 bases and J by 4 bases, with 9 bases between them. The germline CDR1 and CDR2 sequences are KGHSH and LQKENI.

The gene calls are TRBV6-5 and TRBJ1-6, with D tentatively TRBD1 (5 bases). Trimming cost V 7 bases and J 7 bases, with 11 bases left between them. Germline V gives CDR1 MNHEY, CDR2 SVGAGI. The CDR3 is 13 residues long. The chain's CDR3 is CASIGTGNSPLHF. The CDR3 bases are TGTGCCAGCATTGGCACAGGAAATTCACCCCTCCACTTT.

This sequence joins TRBV5-1 and TRBJ2-3; 10 positions match TRBD2. Germline V gene data show CDR1 as SGHRS and CDR2 as YFSETQ. The CDR3 sequence is 14 residues long. Unmatched junction bases numbered 4, after V lost 4 bases and J lost 5 bases. The CDR3 bases are TGCGCCAGCAGCCTAGCGGGAGTGGGAGATACGCAGTATTTT. Protein sequence: CASSLAGVGDTQYF.

The rearrangement joins TRBV19 to TRBJ2-7; 7 nucleotides agree with TRBD1. Germline CDR1 and CDR2: LNHDA and SQIVND (reference sequence). After removal of 3 bases from V and 2 bases from J, the junction contained 7 bases not matched to a gene. This CDR3 spans 15 amino acids. The CDR3 protein is CASSIFLTGTYEQYF. Here the CDR3 DNA reads TGTGCCAGTAGTATCTTCTTGACAGGGACCTACGAGCAGTACTTC.

On this clone itself: This specimen includes other DNA sequences encoding the same CDR3. This chain joins TRBV6-5 and TRBJ2-3; 7 bases align to TRBD2. Germline trimming cut 2 bases from V and 1 base from J; bases unmatched to any gene: 3. Germline values: CDR1 MNHEY, CDR2 SVGAGI. This CDR3 is built from 15 residues. The CDR3 nucleotides are TGTGCCAGCAGTTACCTAGCGGAGCGCACAGATACGCAGTATTTT. This sequence encodes CASSYLAERTDTQYF.

This chain joins TRBV9 and TRBJ1-3, with 7 nucleotides matching TRBD1. The CDR3 runs 15 residues. Trimming cost V 3 bases and J 1 base; bases outside gene matches: 4. Germline CDR1 and CDR2: SGDLS and YYNGEE. The CDR3 reads CASSAQTGSGNTIYF. The CDR3 DNA reads TGTGCCAGCAGCGCCCAGACAGGGTCTGGAAACACCATATATTTT.

This chain connects TRBV9 to TRBJ1-1; D is ambiguous. V was trimmed by 0 bases and J by 6 bases, leaving 12 bases between them. Germline-derived CDR1 and CDR2 are SGDLS and YYNGEE. The CDR3 runs to 14 residues. The CDR3 reads CASSVAWEDAEAFF. The DNA of the CDR3 is TGTGCCAGCAGCGTAGCTTGGGAGGACGCTGAAGCTTTCTTT.

The gene calls are TRBV27 and TRBJ2-1, with TRBD1 matching 8 bases. Germline-derived CDR1 and CDR2 are MNHEY and SMNVEV (reference sequence). The J segment lost 2 bases and the V segment lost 6 bases, leaving 6 bases of the junction unmatched. The CDR3 consists of 15 residues. CDR3 nucleotide sequence: TGTGCCAGCAGGATTGACAGGGGAGCCTACAATGAGCAGTTCTTC. This encodes CASRIDRGAYNEQFF.

The chain combines TRBV6-5 with TRBJ2-7, with a weak D call TRBD2 (6 bases). Germline CDR1 and CDR2: MNHEY and SVGAGI. This CDR3 has 12 amino acids. Trimming stripped 6 bases from V and 6 bases from J, with 12 bases between. This CDR3 reads CASSKTRSEQYF. CDR3 coding DNA: TGTGCCAGCAGCAAGACTAGATCCGAGCAGTACTTC.

The CDR3 spells CASRNPGLNLKDTEAFF. CDR3 in DNA: TGTGCCAGCAGAAATCCGGGACTCAACCTAAAGGACACTGAAGCTTTCTTT. V is TRBV7-9 and J is TRBJ1-1; TRBD1 might be the D (5 bases). The CDR3 covers 17 residues. In germline, CDR1 is SEHNR, CDR2 FQNEAQ (reference sequence). With 6 bases removed from V and 3 bases from J, the gap between germline ends came to 23 bases.

This clone was counted a few times. This chain uses TRBV7-9 with TRBJ2-7; the D gene is possibly TRBD2 (6 bases). V was pared by 5 bases and J by 5 bases, with 13 bases between. Germline assignment: CDR1 SEHNR and CDR2 FQNEAQ (reference sequence). This CDR3 spans 13 amino acids. The CDR3 DNA sequence: TGTGCCAGCAGCCGCGGGATGGCCCACGAGCAGTACTTC. This codes for CASSRGMAHEQYF.

The chain combines TRBV5-1 with TRBJ2-5, with 8 bases lining up with TRBD1. V shed 3 bases and J 5 bases; nucleotides not matched to a gene: 3. Germline CDR1 is SGHRS and CDR2 is YFSETQ. This CDR3 spans 13 amino acids. CDR3 sequence reads: CASSSRGLETQYF. The CDR3 DNA reads TGCGCCAGCAGCTCCAGGGGGCTGGAGACCCAGTACTTC. The full variable domain, its missing parts supplied by reference TRBV5-1 and TRBJ2-5, is KAGVTQTPRYLIKTRGQQVTLSCSPISGHRSVSWYQQTPGQGLQFLFEYFSETQRNKGNFPGRFSGRQFSNSRSEMNVSTLELGDSALYLCASSSRGLETQYFGPGTRLLVL.

The chain has TRBV19 and TRBJ1-3; perhaps TRBD1 as D (5 bases). Trimming cost V 3 bases and J 2 bases, with 11 bases left between them. Germline CDR1 and CDR2: LNHDA and SQIVND (reference sequence). The CDR3 has 15 residues. The CDR3 region has the DNA TGTGCCAGTAGTATTCCGTCAGGGACTGGAAACACCATATATTTT. It encodes CASSIPSGTGNTIYF.